Listed here are 32 T cell receptor beta chains from one sample, sequenced in a study of breast tumors, draining lymph nodes, adjacent tissues (TCRdb year 2016). Lymph node samples were obtained from the axillary draining lymph nodes of breast cancer patients. The method was multiplex PCR. The sequencer was an Illumina HiSeq 2000. In TCRdb, the public reads were trimmed at Q25 with fastp and aligned with MiXCR, with productive beta chains retained. Rows are combined by CDR3 protein, so each entry shows the most common genes and DNA. The sample profile shows 150,000 to 200,000 distinct CDR3 sequences; roughly 30% of them were found once. Of the sample, roughly 4.5% falls within the top ten clones. Material: axillary lymph node tissue. The receptors derive from a female donor with breast cancer. Some clones in this sample may be carry-over from other donors' samples.

The table lists this clonotype with a few counts. The chain employs TRBV6-5 and TRBJ2-3; 8 bases align to TRBD2. Trimming cost V 6 bases and J 8 bases; bases outside gene matches: 16. The length of the CDR3 is 16 residues. CDR1 is MNHEY, CDR2 SVGAGI, per germline. Here the CDR3 DNA reads TGTGCCAGCAGCTTACTCTGGGGCGGGAGGTTGGGTACGCAGTATTTT. Its protein is CASSLLWGGRLGTQYF.

The sample holds many counts of this clonotype. The rearrangement uses TRBV12-3 or TRBV12-4 and TRBJ2-7, with D maybe TRBD2 (6 bases). The CDR3 runs 13 residues. V was clipped by 5 bases and J by 6 bases, with 14 bases between them. The CDR3 loop reads CASSPIRGGEQYF. The DNA for the CDR3 is TGTGCCAGCAGTCCTATCCGGGGAGGCGAGCAGTACTTC.

A word on this clonotype: A much larger clone lies a single base off, so this may be a read error. The rearrangement joins TRBV6-5 to TRBJ1-3; D is uncertain. The CDR3 contains 13 residues. Germline V gene data show CDR1 as MNHEY and CDR2 as SVGAGI. Trimming took off 7 bases at V and 4 bases at J, with 11 bases between the two ends. CDR3 bases: TGTGCCAGCACCTGGATTACGGGAAACACCATATATTTT. It yields the protein CASTWITGNTIYF.

This clonotype occurred many times. The rearrangement joins TRBV11-3 to TRBJ2-5; D gene unclear. The CDR3 is 15 amino acids. V lost 5 bases to trimming and J lost 1 base, with 14 bases between them. CDR1 is SGHNT and CDR2 is YENEEA in the germline V gene. The CDR3 loop reads CASSPRFGPQETQYF. The CDR3 DNA follows: TGTGCCAGCAGCCCCAGGTTCGGGCCCCAAGAGACCCAGTACTTC.

Within the sample, this clonotype is medium-sized (0.01 to 0.1%). The V gene is TRBV5-6, the J gene TRBJ1-3, with D hard to call. V was clipped by 4 bases and J by 3 bases, with 5 bases between them. The length of the CDR3 is 12 residues. The germline V gene has CDR1 SGHDT and CDR2 YYEEEE. The CDR3 nucleotides are TGTGCCAGCAGCATGTATGGAAACACCATATATTTT. Its protein is CASSMYGNTIYF.

This rearrangement joins TRBV24-1 to TRBJ2-1; the match to TRBD2 covers 7 bases. Trimming at V came to 5 bases and at J to 0 bases, leaving 9 bases not matched to a gene. Germline CDR1 and CDR2: KGHDR and SFDVKD. The CDR3 length is 17 residues. CDR3 in amino acids: CATSASLGGFSYNEQFF. In nucleotides, the CDR3 is TGTGCCACCAGTGCTAGCCTGGGGGGGTTCTCCTACAATGAGCAGTTCTTC.

Note on this clonotype: Here the CDR3 omits its conserved ending phenylalanine or tryptophan, so a read error is the likely source. The V and J genes are TRBV7-9 and TRBJ1-1, with 9 bases aligning to TRBD1. Germline V gene lookup returns CDR1 SEHNR and CDR2 FQNEAQ (reference sequence). Trimming took 4 bases from V and 4 from J; bases not matched to a gene: 7. The CDR3 totals 15 residues. The CDR3 DNA reads TGTGCCAGCAGCTATTATACAGGGGGCGTCACTGAAGCTTTCTCT. This codes for CASSYYTGGVTEAFS.

Points on this clonotype: The junction and the germline gene differ at one end; a read error may be behind it. The rearrangement uses TRBV11-2 and TRBJ1-2, with D maybe TRBD1 (6 bases). Germline CDR1 is SGHAT and CDR2 is FQNNGV. The CDR3 is made up of 16 amino acids. The CDR3 region has the DNA TGTGCCGGCAGCTTAGATGGGCAGGGGCCCCTCCATGGCTACACCTTC. The encoded protein is CAGSLDGQGPLHGYTF. Using reference TRBV11-2 and TRBJ1-2 for the parts outside the CDR3, the full variable domain is EAGVAQSPRYKIIEKRQSVAFWCNPISGHATLYWYQQILGQGPKLLIQFQNNGVVDDSQLPKDRFSAERLKGVDSTLKIQPAKLEDSAVYLCAGSLDGQGPLHGYTFGSGTRLTVV.

The chain is built from TRBV10-3 and TRBJ2-3; no clear D. There are 15 residues in the CDR3. Germline V gives CDR1 ENHRY, CDR2 SYGVKD. V lost 4 bases and J 3 bases, leaving 14 bases between the germline ends. The CDR3 DNA sequence: TGTGCCATCAGTGCTGGCCTCAAAGGGACAGATACGCAGTATTTT. As protein: CAISAGLKGTDTQYF.

This clonotype was detected many times. The CDR3 protein is CSVRQGTNEKLFF. The CDR3 nucleotides read TGCAGCGTTCGCCAGGGGACTAATGAAAAACTGTTTTTT. The chain is built from TRBV29-1 and TRBJ1-4; possibly TRBD1 for D (6 bases). The V and J ends lost 5 bases and 2 bases respectively, with 9 bases between them. Looked up from germline, CDR1 is SQVTM and CDR2 is ANQGSEA. CDR3 length equals 13 residues.

This clonotype was seen many times. The rearrangement links TRBV20-1 to TRBJ2-7, with D possibly called TRBD1 or TRBD2 (5 bases each). The V end was cut by 2 bases, the J end by 5 bases, with 16 bases between. Germline V gene lookup returns CDR1 DFQATT and CDR2 SNEGSKA (reference sequence). This CDR3 comprises 14 residues. The DNA for the CDR3 is TGCAGTGCTAGAAGTTGGCAGGGAGCCGACGAGCAGTACTTC. Protein product: CSARSWQGADEQYF.

In this sample, this clonotype turned up many times. V is TRBV7-6 and J is TRBJ1-2; possibly TRBD1 for D (5 bases). The CDR3 extends over 14 amino acids. CDR1 and CDR2 (germline): SGHVS, FNYEAQ. V lost 4 bases and J lost 6, with 15 bases in between. Here the CDR3 DNA reads TGTGCCAGCAGCTCCGGTTCGGGGGGGGATGGCTACACCTTC. As protein: CASSSGSGGDGYTF.

This clonotype was seen ten or more times. V is TRBV5-6 and J is TRBJ2-3; D is tentatively TRBD1 or TRBD2 (5 bases each). The CDR3 has 15 residues. The germline gives CDR1 SGHDT, CDR2 YYEEEE. Trimming pared 4 bases from V and 2 bases from J, leaving 14 bases between. CDR3 region: CASSPLRGSTDTQYF. The CDR3 DNA reads as TGTGCCAGCAGCCCCCTGAGGGGTTCCACAGATACGCAGTATTTT. Together with reference TRBV5-6 and TRBJ2-3, the CDR3 gives the full variable domain: DAGVTQSPTHLIKTRGQQVTLRCSPKSGHDTVSWYQQALGQGPQFIFQYYEEEERQRGNFPDRFSGHQFPNYSSELNVNALLLGDSALYLCASSPLRGSTDTQYFGPGTRLTVL.

Note on this clonotype: A much larger clone sits a single nucleotide away, making a read error possible. The final CDR3 position lacks the conserved phenylalanine or tryptophan, pointing to a likely read error. The chain recombines TRBV7-3 with TRBJ1-2; TRBD1 matches 7 bases. Germline V CDR1 and CDR2: SGHTA, FQGTGA. V trimming: 5 bases; J trimming: 4 bases; junction bases outside the gene matches: 7. There are 14 residues in the CDR3. The CDR3 sequence: CASSDGTVIYGYTL. The DNA of the CDR3 is TGTGCCAGCAGCGACGGGACAGTCATCTATGGCTACACCCTC.

There are a few counts of this clonotype. This sequence may be a read error, since a much larger clone differs from it by one base. The chain carries TRBV15 and TRBJ2-1, with 9 bases that match TRBD2. Germline V gene data show CDR1 as LNHNV and CDR2 as YYDKDF (reference sequence). V was clipped by 4 bases and J by 3 bases; unmatched bases: 1. The CDR3 spans 14 residues. The CDR3 coding sequence is TGTGCCACCAGCACTAGCGGGATCTACAATGAGCAGTTCTTC. Protein sequence: CATSTSGIYNEQFF.

There are many counts of this clonotype. The rearrangement links TRBV7-2 to TRBJ1-2, with D perhaps TRBD1 (5 bases). The CDR3 has 15 residues. V gave up 2 bases and J gave up 1 base, with 11 bases separating them. Germline loops: CDR1 SGHTA, CDR2 FQGNSA. The CDR3: CASSLMGGSNYGYTF. The CDR3, as DNA: TGTGCCAGCAGCTTAATGGGGGGGAGTAACTATGGCTACACCTTC. Full variable domain (missing parts from reference TRBV7-2 and TRBJ1-2): GAGVSQSPSNKVTEKGKDVELRCDPISGHTALYWYRQSLGQGLEFLIYFQGNSAPDKSGLPSDRFSAERTGGSVSTLTIQRTQQEDSAVYLCASSLMGGSNYGYTFGSGTRLTVV.

In this sample, this clonotype turned up many times. This rearrangement joins TRBV9 to TRBJ2-1; D is uncertain. In germline, CDR1 is SGDLS, CDR2 YYNGEE. The germline V and J ends were trimmed by 0 bases and 5 bases, with 15 bases remaining between them. The CDR3 covers 16 residues. The CDR3 DNA reads TGTGCCAGCAGCGTAGGTAGCTCGGTACCGGACAATGAGCAGTTCTTC. Encoded protein: CASSVGSSVPDNEQFF.

A note on this clonotype: Relative to the germline gene, one junction end is altered; a read error may explain this. This chain's CDR3 is CAGSFGTTIYF. As DNA, the CDR3 is TGTGCCGGCAGTTTTGGAACCACCATATATTTT. The chain recombines TRBV12-3 or TRBV12-4 with TRBJ1-3; D uncertain. The CDR3 extends over 11 amino acids.

As for this clonotype: A junction end diverges from the germline sequence, so it may reflect a read error. This chain uses TRBV12-5 with TRBJ1-6; 8 bases are shared with TRBD1. This CDR3 contains 14 residues. CDR1 is LGHNT, CDR2 FRNRAP, per germline. The CDR3 region has the DNA TGTGCTAGTGGTTTGGTACGAACAGGGGGATTCCCCTCCTTT. It is translated as CASGLVRTGGFPSF.

This clonotype was seen ten or more times. The CDR3 nucleotides are TGTGCCAGCAGCCAAGGCCCCTCGGACGGTGAATTCAACCCCCTCCACTTT. Its translation: CASSQGPSDGEFNPLHF. The rearrangement joins TRBV4-2 to TRBJ1-6, with D hard to call. Trimming left V 1 base short and J 13 bases short, with 23 bases between. The CDR3 sequence is 17 residues long. Germline assignment: CDR1 LGHNA and CDR2 YNFKEQ.

The rearrangement links TRBV5-1 to TRBJ2-2; 8 nucleotides line up with TRBD1. CDR3 length: 16 residues. Germline V lookup: CDR1 SGHRS, CDR2 YFSETQ. The junction had 7 bases not matched to a gene; V was cut back by 4 bases and J by 2 bases. The DNA for the CDR3 is TGCGCCAGCAGCACCGGGACAGGAGGAAACACCGGGGAGCTGTTTTTT. It is translated as CASSTGTGGNTGELFF. The whole variable domain, filled in from reference TRBV5-1 and TRBJ2-2, reads KAGVTQTPRYLIKTRGQQVTLSCSPISGHRSVSWYQQTPGQGLQFLFEYFSETQRNKGNFPGRFSGRQFSNSRSEMNVSTLELGDSALYLCASSTGTGGNTGELFFGEGSRLTVL.

This clonotype was observed many times. This chain connects TRBV20-1 to TRBJ1-4; D is uncertain. Trimming cost V 3 bases and J 1 base, with 6 bases left between them. CDR3 length: 13 residues. Germline V CDR1 and CDR2: DFQATT, SNEGSKA (reference sequence). The DNA of the CDR3 is TGCAGTGCTAGTCGGGTAACTAATGAAAAACTGTTTTTT. Encoded protein: CSASRVTNEKLFF.

The rearrangement links TRBV7-2 to TRBJ2-2, with D perhaps TRBD1 (5 bases). CDR1 is SGHTA and CDR2 is FQGNSA in the germline V gene. The CDR3 is 16 residues long. The V and J ends lost 0 bases and 7 bases respectively, with 15 bases between them. The DNA of the CDR3 is TGTGCCAGCAGCTTAGCTATGGACGTAGGGGACGGGGAGCTGTTTTTT. Translated: CASSLAMDVGDGELFF.

At least ten counts were recorded for this clonotype. V usage is TRBV7-3 and J usage is TRBJ1-2; TRBD1 might be the D (6 bases). The V end lost 2 bases, the J end lost 6 bases, and 10 bases lay between the germline ends. Per germline, CDR1 SGHTA and CDR2 FQGTGA. The CDR3 has 13 amino acids. CDR3 in DNA: TGTGCCAGCAGCTTAGAGGGGGGCGATGGCTACACCTTC. Its protein is CASSLEGGDGYTF.

The genes are TRBV5-8 and TRBJ1-4; 11 bases fit TRBD1. The CDR3 consists of 15 residues. The germline V gene encodes CDR1 SGHTS and CDR2 YDEGEE. Trimming cost V 6 bases and J 7 bases; bases outside gene matches: 8. The CDR3 nucleotides read TGTGCCAGCACCATCCGGGGACAGGGGGGTGAAAAACTGTTTTTT. Its translation is CASTIRGQGGEKLFF.

In this sample, this clonotype turned up many times. The CDR3 DNA follows: TGCGCCAGCAGCCAAGTTCGCCCGTCGGGATACTACGAGCAGTACTTC. Protein product: CASSQVRPSGYYEQYF. The chain has TRBV4-1 and TRBJ2-7; possible D gene TRBD2, 5 bases. CDR3 length: 16 residues. CDR1 is MGHRA, CDR2 YSYEKL, per germline. Trimming shortened V by 1 base and J by 3 bases, and 16 bases separated the two germline ends.

This clonotype was detected a few times. The junction and the germline gene differ at one end; a read error may be behind it. The chain recombines TRBV7-8 with TRBJ2-1, with D perhaps matching TRBD1 or TRBD2 (7 bases each). This CDR3 has 18 amino acids. Germline CDR1 is SGHVS and CDR2 is FQNEAQ. The DNA for the CDR3 is TGTGCCAGCAGCTCGGCGGGGGCCGCAGGGGGGACCTACCATGAGCAGTTCTTC. Translating it yields CASSSAGAAGGTYHEQFF.

The gene calls are TRBV20-1 and TRBJ2-1; the match to TRBD2 covers 7 bases. The ends lost 1 base at V and 3 bases at J; junction bases unmatched: 9. In germline, CDR1 is DFQATT, CDR2 SNEGSKA (reference sequence). The CDR3 spans 16 residues. The CDR3 nucleotides are TGCAGTGCTAGAGTTTTGGGGGAGGGCCTCTACAATGAGCAGTTCTTC. Residues: CSARVLGEGLYNEQFF.

Judged by abundance, this clonotype is medium-sized. V gene TRBV20-1 combines with J gene TRBJ2-3; D gene ambiguous. Germline assignment: CDR1 DFQATT and CDR2 SNEGSKA (reference sequence). There are 13 residues in the CDR3. V shed 5 bases and J shed 3 bases, with 12 bases lying between them. This CDR3 reads CSAGLKGTDTQYF. CDR3 nucleotides: TGCAGTGCTGGCCTCAAAGGGACAGATACGCAGTATTTT.

This chain joins TRBV12-5 and TRBJ1-5, with a tentative D call TRBD1 (5 bases). V dropped 6 bases and J dropped 13 bases, with 16 bases sitting between them. The CDR3 runs 12 residues. Germline V gives CDR1 LGHNT, CDR2 FRNRAP. CDR3 loop: CASGSLAGGQHF. The CDR3 nucleotides read TGTGCTAGTGGGTCCCTAGCGGGGGGGCAGCATTTT. Drawing the rest from reference TRBV12-5 and TRBJ1-5, the complete variable domain is DARVTQTPRHKVTEMGQEVTMRCQPILGHNTVFWYRQTMMQGLELLAYFRNRAPLDDSGMPKDRFSAEMPDATLATLKIQPSEPRDSAVYFCASGSLAGGQHFGDGTRLSIL.

This clonotype was detected a few times. The chain employs TRBV6-5 and TRBJ2-3; tentatively, D is TRBD1 (6 bases). The germline gives CDR1 MNHEY, CDR2 SVGAGI. The CDR3 sequence is 15 residues long. The V and J ends lost 4 bases and 2 bases respectively, with 13 bases between them. As DNA, the CDR3 is TGTGCCAGCAGTTTAGAGGGGGACGCCACAGATACGCAGTATTTT. Protein: CASSLEGDATDTQYF.

On this clonotype itself: It may be a read error: a sequence one base away is much more abundant. The chain employs TRBV13 and TRBJ2-3; 8 positions agree with TRBD1. Germline CDR1 reads PRHDT; CDR2 reads FYEKMQ (reference sequence). V shed 2 bases, J shed 5 bases, and the junction held 9 bases outside the gene matches. The CDR3 runs 16 residues. The CDR3 here is CASSLPTDRAGDTQYF. The CDR3, as DNA: TGTGCCAGCAGCTTACCTACGGACAGGGCGGGAGATACGCAGTATTTT.